This is a list of T cell receptor beta chains from one sample in a study of CD8+CD57+ T cells in acquired aplastic anemia. Using its own MiXCR run on the reads, TCRdb lists one record per CDR3 protein. The sample gives about 180,000 distinct CDR3 sequences, roughly 50% of which show up once; approximately 12% is in the top ten. The sequenced material came from sorted CD4+, CD8+, or CD8+CD57+ T cells (not recorded which) from PBMCs. The receptors originated from a human donor with aplastic anemia. Each CDR3 is given without its conserved first and last residue. Each record gives: V gene, J gene, CDR3 protein.

TRBV6-1	TRBJ1-6	ASSESSGNNSPLH
TRBV10-3	TRBJ2-7	AISDTEYEQY
TRBV10-3	TRBJ2-2	AISASGTANTGELF
TRBV20-1	TRBJ2-1	SASGGLAGGPYNEQF
TRBV6-2/TRBV6-3	TRBJ1-6	ASSYRQSSYNSPLH
TRBV10-2	TRBJ1-6	ASSAQGSGTFSPLH
TRBV29-1	TRBJ2-3	SVKRPGTDTQY
TRBV25-1	TRBJ1-2	ASGTLEAGQYHGYT
TRBV19	TRBJ1-5	ASSSTGDQPQH
TRBV12-3/TRBV12-4	TRBJ1-4	ASSLGVRKLF
TRBV10-3	TRBJ1-2	AISESGGYT
TRBV19	TRBJ2-7	ASSVRSPYEQY
TRBV12-3/TRBV12-4	TRBJ1-3	ASSGTDGNTIY
TRBV2	TRBJ1-1	ASKGYREDTEAF
TRBV11-3	TRBJ1-1	ASSLDSGQNTEAF
TRBV10-1	TRBJ2-2	ASSGAGSVTGELF
TRBV2	TRBJ2-2	ASSDQGGGELF
TRBV20-1	TRBJ2-3	SARRGQGVGTDTQY
TRBV20-1	TRBJ2-7	SARGSRSGTGYEQY
TRBV6-1	TRBJ2-7	ASSVGTEGGRDDQY
TRBV7-2	TRBJ1-2	ASSLMSQGTGGYT
TRBV7-8	TRBJ1-2	ASSPRVNYGYT
TRBV11-1	TRBJ2-7	ASSRAGNTHEQY
TRBV7-9	TRBJ2-5	ASSLSPSGQTQY
TRBV12-3/TRBV12-4	TRBJ1-1	ASSLGARAAEAF
TRBV12-5	TRBJ2-5	ASGLRTGAEGRETQY
TRBV20-1	TRBJ2-7	SARKGDEQY